This T cell receptor beta chain was captured by sequencing in a study of shared clonotypes between healthy human individuals. The study's findings and limits: The rarefaction results pointed to incomplete sorted-subset sequencing despite large depth. The generation probabilities recorded for non-shared clonotypes fell below those of clonotypes shared by all four donors.

Data came from immunoSEQ multiplex PCR; TCRdb stores just in-frame clones and leaves some out. Altogether roughly 1,800,000 clones are present, about 94% being singletons, with the ten largest covering 1% to 1.5%. A remark on this clone: Its antigen is unknown.

The germline V gene has CDR1 SGHAT and CDR2 FQNNGV. The CDR3 consists of 13 residues. V shed 5 bases and J shed 12 bases, with 14 bases lying between them. Positive CCR7 selection of CD45RO-negative cells yielded the naive CD8 cells, and terminally differentiated effector memory CD45RA+ cells were excluded. The clonotype was recovered from a man aged 18 to 35 in good health. The specimen was naive CD8+ T cells sorted from blood. V gene TRBV11-2 combines with J gene TRBJ1-6, with D unclear. This CDR3 reads CASSPTREIPLHF. Written as DNA, the CDR3 is TGTGCCAGCAGCCCCACGAGGGAGATACCCCTCCACTTT.